This T cell receptor beta chain derives from a study of shared clonotypes between healthy human individuals. V lost 3 bases to trimming and J lost 5 bases; unmatched junction nucleotides: 6. From germline, CDR1 is SGDLS and CDR2 YYNGEE. This CDR3 region has 16 residues. Per sorted-subset replicate PCR, input was around 200 ng DNA, representing about 32,000 T cell genomes. Measured with immunoSEQ multiplex PCR; TCRdb has only the in-frame clones, and not every one. The repertoire includes around 1.1 million clones, 75% to 80% of them detected once, and more than 0.55% sits in the top ten. Sequenced: memory CD4+ T cells from PBMCs. The sample's subset: CD45RA-negative fraction. The clonotype originates from a man aged 18 to 35 in good health. Some clones in this sample may be carry-over from other donors' samples. The V and J genes are TRBV9 and TRBJ2-2, with 11 nucleotides matching TRBD2. For the CDR3, the DNA is TGTGCCAGCAGCGACACACTAGCGGGAGCGACCGGGGAGCTGTTTTTT. Protein product: CASSDTLAGATGELFF. The whole variable domain, filled in from reference TRBV9 and TRBJ2-2, reads DSGVTQTPKHLITATGQRVTLRCSPRSGDLSVYWYQQSLDQGLQFLIQYYNGEERAKGNILERFSAQQFPDLHSELNLSSLELGDSALYFCASSDTLAGATGELFFGEGSRLTVL.